Listed here are 2 T cell receptor beta chains from one sample, sequenced in a study of immune evolution from preneoplasia to lung adenocarcinoma (dated by TCRdb to about 2021). The library was prepared using the immunoSEQ multiplex PCR assay. Drawn from immuneACCESS, this table holds only the in-frame rearrangements with V and J called that TCRdb kept. Clones are partly lost; checked studies trace under half to an unresolved V gene and leave the rest unexplained. For this sample there are about 8,000 clones; 80% appear just once. The ten largest clones take up about 7.7% of the sample. Material: FFPE adjacent normal lung tissue. All receptors derive from a person aged 70 to 85 with lung adenocarcinoma.

The chain combines TRBV6-5 with TRBJ2-3; 11 nucleotides match TRBD2. Unmatched junction bases numbered 9, after V lost 7 bases and J lost 6 bases. Germline assignment: CDR1 MNHEY and CDR2 SVGAGI. CDR3 length: 15 amino acids. The CDR3 DNA reads TGTGCCAGCAATTTAGCGGGGGGGGGTGCGGATACGCAGTATTTT. Protein sequence: CASNLAGGGADTQYF.

The chain has TRBV30 and TRBJ1-4; D gene ambiguous. The CDR3 contains 13 residues. V lost 3 bases, J lost 8 bases, and 13 bases lay in between. Germline V gene sequence: CDR1 GTSNPN, CDR2 SVGIG (reference sequence). CDR3 in DNA: TGTGCCTGGAGGCCCGCGGGGTGGGAAAAACTGTTTTTT. Its protein product is CAWRPAGWEKLFF.